The 30 T cell receptor beta chains reported below all come from one sample, sequenced in a study of T cell clonotyping in hematopoietic cell transplantation. This table comes from immunoSEQ multiplex PCR, and its TCRdb copy is limited to in-frame clones, with some not included. This table holds roughly 1,500 clones, about 67% found once. The sequenced sample was peripheral blood mononuclear cells, obtained 100 days after allogeneic stem cell transplant. The receptor set was obtained from an older female patient who had an allogeneic stem cell transplant, so the T cells may come from the graft donor. Some clones in this sample may be carry-over from other donors' samples.

The V gene is TRBV6-5, the J gene TRBJ1-2; D unresolved. The CDR3 spans 13 residues. CDR1 and CDR2 (germline): MNHEY, SVGAGI. The germline V and J ends were trimmed by 7 bases and 1 base, with 10 bases remaining between them. The CDR3, as DNA: TGTGCCAGCACGGGAACAGTTAACTATGGCTACACCTTC. It codes for CASTGTVNYGYTF.

J is TRBJ2-7 and V is TRBV7-8, with D unclear. This CDR3 has 14 amino acids. The germline V gene encodes CDR1 SGHVS and CDR2 FQNEAQ. The V end lost 5 bases, the J end lost 5 bases, and 16 bases lay between the germline ends. DNA of the CDR3: TGTGCCAGCAGCCCCGGTGGGGTCTTCAACGAGCAGTACTTC. It yields the protein CASSPGGVFNEQYF.

V gene TRBV7-4 combines with J gene TRBJ2-6; D not certain. This CDR3 is 15 amino acids long. CDR1 and CDR2 from the germline V gene are SGHVT and SQSDAQ. The germline V and J ends were trimmed by 5 bases and 0 bases, with 8 bases remaining between them. CDR3 sequence reads: CASSTYNSGANVLTF. For the CDR3, the DNA is TGTGCCAGCAGCACGTATAACTCTGGGGCCAACGTCCTGACTTTC. Full variable domain (missing parts from reference TRBV7-4 and TRBJ2-6): GAGVSQSPRYKVAKRGRDVALRCDSISGHVTLYWYRQTLGQGSEVLTYSQSDAQRDKSGRPSGRFSAERPERSVSTLKIQRTEQGDSAVYLCASSTYNSGANVLTFGAGSRLTVL.

This chain uses TRBV29-1 with TRBJ1-1, with D uncertain. Per the germline V gene, CDR1 is SQVTM and CDR2 is ANQGSEA. V lost 6 bases and J lost 1, with 18 bases in between. This CDR3 spans 15 amino acids. The CDR3 protein is CSVVRGGMGNTEAFF. The CDR3 region has the DNA TGCAGCGTGGTACGGGGAGGGATGGGGAACACTGAAGCTTTCTTT.

The chain carries TRBV4-3 and TRBJ1-2; 11 bases align to TRBD1. The CDR3 covers 16 residues. J was trimmed by 7 bases and V by 3 bases; bases with no gene match: 10. Germline CDR1 LGHNA, CDR2 YSLEER. The chain's CDR3 is CASSQWTGGEFSGYTF. The CDR3 DNA follows: TGCGCCAGCAGCCAGTGGACAGGGGGCGAATTCTCTGGCTACACCTTC.

The chain recombines TRBV9 with TRBJ1-6, with TRBD1 matching over 7 bases. The CDR3 spans 15 residues. V trimming: 3 bases; J trimming: 5 bases; junction bases outside the gene matches: 5. CDR1 and CDR2 from the germline V gene are SGDLS and YYNGEE. The CDR3 spells CASSARGNHNSPLHF. The CDR3 DNA follows: TGTGCCAGCAGCGCCAGGGGGAATCATAATTCACCCCTCCACTTT.

The chain carries TRBV7-2 and TRBJ2-5, with D unclear. Trimming cost V 0 bases and J 5 bases, with 13 bases left between them. CDR3 length equals 15 residues. The V gene's germline CDR1 is SGHTA and CDR2 FQGNSA. The DNA of the CDR3 is TGTGCCAGCAGCTTAGCGGATGAAGCCCGGGAGACCCAGTACTTC. Protein: CASSLADEARETQYF.

This chain joins TRBV4-3 and TRBJ2-3, with TRBD2 matching over 7 bases. The trim removed 5 bases at V and 11 bases at J, leaving 22 bases unmatched. The CDR3 extends over 17 amino acids. Per the germline V gene, CDR1 is LGHNA and CDR2 is YSLEER. The CDR3 nucleotides are TGCGCCAGCAGCTCCACTCCCTTCGGGAGTGGGGCGGGAGAGCAGTATTTT. This encodes CASSSTPFGSGAGEQYF.

This clone was counted a single time. The CDR3 DNA is TGTGCCAGCAGTGATGATTCCTATCAGCCCCAGCATTTT. Its translation is CASSDDSYQPQHF. The chain uses TRBV2 and TRBJ1-5; D gene unclear. This CDR3 contains 13 residues. The ends were cut back, 3 bases at V and 5 bases at J, with 8 bases in the middle. Germline assignment: CDR1 SNHLY and CDR2 FYNNEI. The full variable domain, completed using reference TRBV2 and TRBJ1-5, is EPEVTQTPSHQVTQMGQEVILRCVPISNHLYFYWYRQILGQKVEFLVSFYNNEISEKSEIFDDQFSVERPDGSNFTLKIRSTKLEDSAMYFCASSDDSYQPQHFGDGTRLSIL.

This chain joins TRBV27 and TRBJ2-1; 7 positions match TRBD2. The CDR3 length is 16 residues. The V and J ends lost 4 bases and 5 bases, in that order; junction bases with no gene match: 11. Germline CDR1 reads MNHEY; CDR2 reads SMNVEV (reference sequence). In DNA, the CDR3 is TGTGCCAGCAGTTCCCGAATAGCGGGCCCACACAATGAGCAGTTCTTC. This sequence encodes CASSSRIAGPHNEQFF.

The chain combines TRBV9 with TRBJ2-2, with D possibly TRBD2 on 5 matching bases. V dropped 2 bases and J dropped 4 bases, with 6 bases sitting between them. Germline CDR1 and CDR2: SGDLS and YYNGEE. This CDR3 is 13 amino acids long. Here the CDR3 reads CASSVDFTGELFF. DNA for the CDR3: TGTGCCAGCAGCGTGGACTTCACCGGGGAGCTGTTTTTT.

The rearrangement uses TRBV20-1 and TRBJ2-7; no firm D call. Germline V gene sequence: CDR1 DFQATT, CDR2 SNEGSKA (reference sequence). The CDR3 runs 11 residues. The V end lost 6 bases, the J end lost 5 bases, and 11 bases lay between the germline ends. CDR3 coding DNA: TGCAGTGCGGGTAACCCGGACGAGCAGTACTTC. Its protein product is CSAGNPDEQYF.

V usage is TRBV9 and J usage is TRBJ2-7; tentative D call: TRBD2 (6 bases). The V gene's germline CDR1 is SGDLS and CDR2 YYNGEE. This CDR3 has 14 amino acids. V was clipped by 5 bases and J by 3 bases, with 15 bases between them. CDR3 region: CASSPQGSGYEQYF. For the CDR3, the DNA is TGTGCCAGCAGTCCCCAGGGTAGCGGCTACGAGCAGTACTTC.

The chain couples TRBV7-2 to TRBJ2-3; 9 nucleotides align to TRBD2. The V segment lost 5 bases and the J segment 8 bases; nucleotides outside the gene matches: 8. Germline V gene lookup returns CDR1 SGHTA and CDR2 FQGNSA. The CDR3 is 14 residues long. The CDR3 DNA sequence: TGTGCCAGCAGCCCCGGCGTAGCGGGAGCTACGCAGTATTTT. This codes for CASSPGVAGATQYF.

The table lists this clone with a few counts. The chain carries TRBV9 and TRBJ1-6; 8 bases agree with TRBD1. The CDR3 contains 13 residues. With 4 bases clipped from V and 13 bases from J, the junction kept 7 bases outside the gene matches. Germline V CDR1 and CDR2: SGDLS, YYNGEE. The DNA of the CDR3 is TGTGCCAGCAGCCTCCGGACAGGGACCCCCCTCCACTTT. It translates to CASSLRTGTPLHF.

V is TRBV7-8 and J is TRBJ2-5; 10 bases match TRBD2. The V gene end was trimmed by 5 bases and the J gene end by 5 bases; junction bases not matched to a gene: 11. This CDR3 region has 16 residues. The V gene's germline CDR1 is SGHVS and CDR2 FQNEAQ. CDR3 sequence reads: CASSPRLAGMDETQYF. CDR3 nucleotides: TGTGCCAGCAGCCCAAGACTAGCGGGTATGGATGAGACCCAGTACTTC.

For this clone: Mismatch with germline at one junction end may stem from a read error. This chain uses TRBV5-1 with TRBJ1-2; D remains ambiguous. The CDR3 runs 13 residues. Germline CDR1 SGHRS, CDR2 YFSETQ. The CDR3 DNA is TGCGCCAGCAGCTTGGCCTTCGAAGCCGGCGGCTCCTTC. Translated, it gives CASSLAFEAGGSF.

This rearrangement joins TRBV6-5 to TRBJ2-5; 10 nucleotides align to TRBD1. V dropped 0 bases and J dropped 7; count of bases not matched to a gene: 5. The CDR3 runs to 15 residues. Germline V gives CDR1 MNHEY, CDR2 SVGAGI. The CDR3 sequence is CASSYSGQGLATQYF. The DNA for the CDR3 is TGTGCCAGCAGTTACTCGGGACAGGGGCTGGCGACCCAGTACTTC.

This chain connects TRBV21-1 to TRBJ1-1; the table names TRBD1, a call not compared with the DNA. TRBV21-1 is termed a pseudogene. This CDR3 region has 13 residues. As DNA, the CDR3 is TGTGCCAGCAGCCCAGGGGGATGGACTGAAGCTTTCTTT. Its protein product is CASSPGGWTEAFF.

The chain joins TRBV7-2 to TRBJ2-7; unclear D gene. The CDR3 is 13 residues long. The germline V gene encodes CDR1 SGHTA and CDR2 FQGNSA. Trimming took off 3 bases at V and 7 bases at J, with 13 bases between the two ends. The CDR3 bases are TGTGCCAGCAGCTTCGATCCTCGGTATGAGCAGTACTTC. It yields the protein CASSFDPRYEQYF.

The genes are TRBV7-8 and TRBJ2-1; D call uncertain. The V end lost 3 bases, the J end lost 7 bases, and 4 bases lay between the germline ends. The germline V gene has CDR1 SGHVS and CDR2 FQNEAQ. CDR3 length equals 11 residues. The CDR3 sequence is CASSLGNEQFF. The DNA for the CDR3 is TGTGCCAGCAGCTTGGGGAATGAGCAGTTCTTC.

The chain carries TRBV11-1 and TRBJ2-3; D could derive from TRBD1 or TRBD2 (6 bases each). The V and J ends lost 8 bases and 1 base respectively, with 7 bases between them. The germline CDR1 and CDR2 sequences are SGHAT and FQDESV (reference sequence). The CDR3 loop spans 12 amino acids. The CDR3 nucleotides are TGTGCCAGCGGGGGGCGCACAGATACGCAGTATTTT. This codes for CASGGRTDTQYF.

For this clone: This specimen includes other DNA sequences encoding the same CDR3. The V call is TRBV5-1, the J call TRBJ2-5; D possibly corresponds to TRBD1 (6 bases). The germline V gene has CDR1 SGHRS and CDR2 YFSETQ. This CDR3 spans 14 amino acids. Trimming stripped 4 bases from V and 2 bases from J, with 12 bases between. For the CDR3, the DNA is TGCGCCAGCAGCCTCGGGACACCTCAAGAGACCCAGTACTTC. Translated: CASSLGTPQETQYF. The full variable domain, rest sourced from reference TRBV5-1 and TRBJ2-5, is KAGVTQTPRYLIKTRGQQVTLSCSPISGHRSVSWYQQTPGQGLQFLFEYFSETQRNKGNFPGRFSGRQFSNSRSEMNVSTLELGDSALYLCASSLGTPQETQYFGPGTRLLVL.

The chain recombines TRBV11-2 with TRBJ1-1; D unclear. The CDR3 covers 14 residues. Germline V lookup: CDR1 SGHAT, CDR2 FQNNGV. Trimming took off 5 bases at V and 5 bases at J, with 15 bases between the two ends. The CDR3 coding sequence is TGTGCCAGCAGCCTCTGGACGGGAGGGACTGAAGCTTTCTTT. It is translated as CASSLWTGGTEAFF.

This clone was detected only once. The chain is built from TRBV27 and TRBJ2-7, with 10 nucleotides matching TRBD1. V trimming: 7 bases; J trimming: 3 bases; junction bases outside the gene matches: 3. This CDR3 contains 13 residues. Germline V gene lookup returns CDR1 MNHEY and CDR2 SMNVEV (reference sequence). The CDR3 region has the DNA TGTGCCAGCACAGGACAGGGGGACTACGAGCAGTACTTC. Translated: CASTGQGDYEQYF.

CDR3 region: CASSQVADYSYEQYF. CDR3 DNA sequence: TGCGCCAGCAGCCAGGTCGCCGATTACTCCTACGAGCAGTACTTC. The chain carries TRBV4-3 and TRBJ2-7, with no clear D. The CDR3 has 15 amino acids. Trimming took 3 bases from V and 0 from J, leaving 12 bases between them. Germline V gene lookup returns CDR1 LGHNA and CDR2 YSLEER.

The gene calls are TRBV5-4 and TRBJ2-5; possibly TRBD1 for D (5 bases). Per the germline V gene, CDR1 is SGHNT and CDR2 is YYREEE (reference sequence). The CDR3 consists of 15 residues. Trimming took 4 bases from V and 2 from J, leaving 15 bases between them. The CDR3 DNA follows: TGTGCCAGCAGCACTGACAGCTCCCGGCAAGAGACCCAGTACTTC. It codes for CASSTDSSRQETQYF.

This chain joins TRBV28 and TRBJ1-1, with a possible D match to TRBD1 (6 bases). Germline CDR1 reads MDHEN; CDR2 reads SYDVKM. This CDR3 spans 15 amino acids. With 3 bases removed from V and 4 bases from J, the gap between germline ends came to 15 bases. DNA for the CDR3: TGTGCCAGCAGTTTTTGGGGGGGCTCTCGCACTGAAGCTTTCTTT. It is translated as CASSFWGGSRTEAFF.

This clone was seen a single time. The chain employs TRBV30 and TRBJ2-7; 8 nucleotides match TRBD2. There are 13 residues in the CDR3. Germline trimming cut 5 bases from V and 3 bases from J; bases unmatched to any gene: 6. Germline V gene data show CDR1 as GTSNPN and CDR2 as SVGIG (reference sequence). CDR3 amino acids: CAWGVSGNYEQYF. CDR3 nucleotide sequence: TGTGCCTGGGGAGTTAGCGGGAACTACGAGCAGTACTTC.

This chain uses TRBV7-2 with TRBJ2-2; tentatively, D is TRBD2 (6 bases). The length of the CDR3 is 14 residues. V lost 9 bases, J lost 2 bases, and 13 bases lay in between. Germline V CDR1 and CDR2: SGHTA, FQGNSA. The CDR3: CASQPGVNTGELFF. The DNA for the CDR3 is TGTGCCAGTCAACCGGGAGTTAACACCGGGGAGCTGTTTTTT.